Listed below are T cell receptor beta chains from one sample, sequenced in a study of T cell repertoires in cytomegalovirus infection. TCRdb fed the reads into MiXCR, producing one record per CDR3 protein. Of about 490,000 distinct CDR3 sequences in the sample, over 9% were seen once. The specimen was PBMCs. The receptors here all came from a human donor in good health (CMV status not recorded). Some clones in this sample may be carry-over from other donors' samples. The CDR3 runs from the conserved cysteine through the conserved F or W. A D gene is named only where the DNA matches it firmly. Only some rows state a clone size, as once, few, many or a class for expanded clones.

j_call d_call v_call clone_size cdr3_aa cdr3_nt
TRBJ2-1 TRBD2 TRBV7-3 many CASSLWTSGRAPHEQFF TGTGCCAGCAGCTTATGGACTAGCGGGAGGGCCCCACATGAGCAGTTCTTC
TRBJ1-4 NA TRBV6-6 many CASRATEKEKMFF TGTGCCAGCAGGGCGACAGAAAAGGAAAAAATGTTTTTT
TRBJ2-2 NA TRBV25-1 many CASMGVSTGELFF TGTGCCAGCATGGGGGTCAGCACCGGGGAGCTGTTTTTT
TRBJ1-2 TRBD1 TRBV20-1 many CSARGDVGQDYGYTF TGCAGTGCTAGAGGGGACGTGGGACAGGACTATGGCTACACCTTC
TRBJ2-2 TRBD2 TRBV5-4 many CASSSRTSGTGELFF TGTGCCAGCAGCTCCAGGACTAGCGGTACCGGGGAGCTGTTTTTT
TRBJ2-5 NA TRBV13 once CASSLRQFGETQYF TGTGCCAGCAGCTTAAGACAGTTCGGGGAGACCCAGTACTTC
TRBJ2-7 NA TRBV7-9 many CASSLGWSDEQYF TGTGCCAGCAGCTTAGGTTGGAGTGACGAGCAGTACTTC
TRBJ2-7 TRBD2 TRBV6-5 few CASSYSAGTSGRNRFF TGTGCCAGCAGTTACTCGGCCGGGACTAGCGGGAGGAATCGTTTCTTC
TRBJ1-2 NA TRBV5-4 NA CAIARTNYGYTF TGTGCCATTGCCAGGACTAACTATGGCTACACCTTC
TRBJ2-1 NA TRBV11-2 many CASSLDDSLVSF TGTGCCAGCAGCTTAGACGACAGTCTTGTATCCTTC
TRBJ2-1 NA TRBV19 many CASSIVHRQSYNEQFF TGTGCCAGTAGTATAGTCCACAGACAGTCCTACAATGAGCAGTTCTTC
TRBJ2-1 TRBD2 TRBV2 few CASSVASGGPYYNEQFF TGTGCCAGCAGTGTGGCTAGCGGGGGGCCCTATTACAATGAGCAGTTCTTC
TRBJ2-7 TRBD2 TRBV28 many CASRPTSGEQYF TGTGCCAGCAGACCTACTAGCGGCGAGCAGTACTTC
TRBJ2-2 NA TRBV28 many CASSLQLANTGELFF TGTGCCAGCAGTCTCCAACTAGCGAACACCGGGGAGCTGTTTTTT
TRBJ2-5 TRBD1 TRBV5-5 many CASSLRGGSWQETQYF TGTGCCAGCAGCCTGCGAGGGGGCAGTTGGCAAGAGACCCAGTACTTC
TRBJ2-1 TRBD2 TRBV10-3 many CAISELLAGGPNNEQFF TGTGCCATCAGTGAGTTACTAGCGGGGGGGCCTAACAATGAGCAGTTCTTC
TRBJ2-7 NA TRBV7-8 many CASSLARAYEQYF TGTGCCAGCAGCTTAGCGAGGGCTTACGAGCAGTACTTC
TRBJ2-1 TRBD2 TRBV20-1 NA CSANFGLAGRVDEQFF TGCAGTGCAAACTTTGGCCTAGCGGGAAGGGTGGATGAGCAGTTCTTC
TRBJ1-4 NA TRBV15 NA CATVDGGLANEKLFF TGTGCCACCGTTGATGGAGGGTTGGCTAATGAAAAACTGTTTTTT
TRBJ1-2 TRBD1 TRBV28 NA CASTVTGGADYGYTF TGTGCCAGCACCGTTACAGGGGGGGCTGACTATGGCTACACCTTC
TRBJ2-2 TRBD1 TRBV10-3 few CAISEDRGGTGELFF TGTGCCATCAGTGAGGACAGGGGAGGCACCGGGGAGCTGTTTTTT
TRBJ2-3 NA TRBV7-2 many CASSLDPSTDTQYF TGTGCCAGCAGCTTAGACCCTAGCACAGATACGCAGTATTTT
TRBJ2-1 TRBD2 TRBV6-2/TRBV6-3 NA CASSTSGRWGEQFF TGTGCCAGCTCCACTAGCGGGAGATGGGGTGAGCAGTTCTTC
TRBJ2-2 NA TRBV28 few CASSLPLKVNTGELFF TGTGCCAGCAGTTTACCGCTCAAAGTGAACACCGGGGAGCTGTTTTTT
TRBJ2-5 TRBD2 TRBV12-3/TRBV12-4 many CASSPSSGRVHQETQYF TGTGCCAGCAGCCCCTCCAGCGGGAGGGTCCACCAAGAGACCCAGTACTTC
TRBJ2-2 TRBD2 TRBV7-6 many CASSLGLAGGPDGELFF TGTGCCAGCAGCCTAGGACTAGCGGGGGGGCCCGACGGGGAGCTGTTTTTT
TRBJ2-2 TRBD2 TRBV6-6 many CASIRGGRIGELFF TGTGCCAGCATCCGGGGAGGGAGGATCGGGGAGCTGTTTTTT
TRBJ2-4 NA TRBV7-3 many CASSRGASNIQYF TGTGCCAGCAGCAGAGGAGCTTCGAACATTCAGTACTTC
TRBJ2-2 TRBD1 TRBV2 few CASSVRDRAGELFF TGTGCCAGCAGTGTCCGGGACAGGGCCGGGGAGCTGTTTTTT
TRBJ2-5 NA TRBV5-1 NA CASSLTELETQYF TGCGCCAGCAGCCTGACAGAACTTGAGACCCAGTACTTC
TRBJ2-4 NA TRBV7-9 many CASSSYTGAKNIQYF TGTGCCAGCAGCTCATATACAGGAGCCAAAAACATTCAGTACTTC
TRBJ2-4 TRBD2 TRBV19 many CASSMIRGRDVKNIQYF TGTGCCAGTAGTATGATTCGCGGGAGAGATGTCAAAAACATTCAGTACTTC
TRBJ2-7 NA TRBV20-1 NA CSARPLPGQPPDEQYF TGCAGTGCTAGACCTTTACCGGGACAACCGCCTGACGAGCAGTACTTC
TRBJ2-1 TRBD2 TRBV30 NA CAWSVGITSGSNEQFF TGTGCCTGGAGTGTCGGCATAACTAGCGGGAGCAATGAGCAGTTCTTC
TRBJ2-7 NA TRBV29-1 few CSVERDTPYEQYF TGCAGCGTTGAAAGGGACACTCCCTACGAGCAGTACTTC
TRBJ2-5 NA TRBV4-1 many CASSQDTGQETQYF TGCGCCAGCAGCCAAGATACCGGCCAGGAGACCCAGTACTTC
TRBJ2-3 NA TRBV5-5 NA CASIQGGGRADTQYF TGTGCCAGCATCCAAGGTGGGGGGCGAGCAGATACGCAGTATTTT
TRBJ1-1 NA TRBV28 NA CASNQGIMNTEAFF TGTGCCAGCAACCAAGGAATCATGAACACTGAAGCTTTCTTT
TRBJ1-2 TRBD1 TRBV20-1 many CSARGGTVTYGYTF TGCAGTGCTAGAGGTGGGACAGTTACGTATGGCTACACCTTC
TRBJ1-1 NA TRBV7-9 many CASSRQSTEAFF TGTGCCAGCAGCCGCCAGAGCACTGAAGCTTTCTTT
TRBJ1-1 NA TRBV2 many CASTLRQENTEAFF TGTGCCAGCACCTTACGGCAGGAGAACACTGAAGCTTTCTTT
TRBJ1-2 NA TRBV12-3/TRBV12-4 many CASTKGGGGHYGYTF TGTGCCAGCACCAAGGGGGGGGGGGGACACTATGGCTACACCTTC
TRBJ2-7 TRBD2 TRBV7-2 many CASSLVTSDEQYF TGTGCCAGCAGCTTAGTAACTAGCGACGAGCAGTACTTC
TRBJ1-1 NA TRBV2 few CASRGWGTEAFF TGTGCCAGCCGAGGTTGGGGCACTGAAGCTTTCTTT
TRBJ2-2 NA TRBV12-3/TRBV12-4 many CASSLRETNTGELFF TGTGCCAGCAGTTTAAGGGAAACGAACACCGGGGAGCTGTTTTTT
TRBJ1-1 NA TRBV7-3 many CASSLSSGRSTEAFF TGTGCCAGCAGCTTAAGTTCAGGGAGGAGTACTGAAGCTTTCTTT
TRBJ2-3 NA TRBV7-2 many CASSLGTSRRTDTQYF TGTGCCAGCAGCTTAGGTACTAGCCGGCGCACAGATACGCAGTATTTT
TRBJ2-5 NA TRBV7-3 many CASSSAGGTAQYF TGTGCCAGCAGCTCCGCTGGGGGGACGGCCCAGTACTTC
TRBJ2-3 TRBD2 TRBV6-1 many CASSEVSLAGATSTDTQYF TGTGCCAGCAGTGAAGTAAGTCTAGCGGGGGCCACTAGCACAGATACGCAGTATTTT
TRBJ2-2 TRBD2 TRBV20-1 many CSARTSGGGGELFF TGCAGTGCACGGACTAGCGGGGGGGGCGGGGAGCTGTTTTTT
TRBJ2-7 NA TRBV7-2 many CASSLNGPEGYYEQYF TGTGCCAGCAGCTTAAATGGTCCCGAGGGATACTACGAGCAGTACTTC
TRBJ1-5 TRBD1 TRBV27 NA CASRSGGLNNQPQHF TGTGCCAGCAGATCAGGGGGGCTCAACAATCAGCCCCAGCATTTT
TRBJ2-1 NA TRBV29-1 many CSVGKRVGGEQFF TGCAGCGTTGGGAAGCGGGTGGGAGGTGAGCAGTTCTTC
TRBJ2-3 TRBD2 TRBV7-2 many CASSLGLVTDTQYF TGTGCCAGCAGCCTCGGACTAGTGACAGATACGCAGTATTTT
TRBJ1-2 NA TRBV28 many CASSPAGFYGYTF TGTGCCAGCAGTCCGGCCGGATTCTATGGCTACACCTTC
TRBJ1-1 NA TRBV7-9 many CASSPGGASAAFF TGTGCCAGCAGCCCAGGAGGGGCGTCGGCTGCTTTCTTT
TRBJ2-1 NA TRBV5-1 NA CASSYPSYNEQFF TGCGCCAGCAGCTACCCCAGTTACAATGAGCAGTTCTTC
TRBJ2-1 NA TRBV7-2 many CASSLVVARDEQFF TGTGCCAGCAGCTTAGTCGTCGCTAGAGATGAGCAGTTCTTC
TRBJ2-2 TRBD1 TRBV12-3/TRBV12-4 NA CASSRDSRGSGELFF TGTGCCAGCAGCCGGGACAGTCGTGGCTCCGGGGAGCTGTTTTTT